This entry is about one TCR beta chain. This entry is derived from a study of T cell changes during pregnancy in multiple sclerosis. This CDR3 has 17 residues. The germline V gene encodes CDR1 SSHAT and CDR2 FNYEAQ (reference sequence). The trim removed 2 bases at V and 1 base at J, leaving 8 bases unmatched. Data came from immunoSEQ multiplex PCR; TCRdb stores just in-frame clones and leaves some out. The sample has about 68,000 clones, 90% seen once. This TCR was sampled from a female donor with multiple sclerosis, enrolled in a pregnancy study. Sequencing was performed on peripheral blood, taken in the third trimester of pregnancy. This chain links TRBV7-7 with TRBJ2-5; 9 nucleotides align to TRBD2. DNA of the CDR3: TGTGCCAGCAGCTTATCTTTCGCGGGAGGGACCCAAGAGACCCAGTACTTC. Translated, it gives CASSLSFAGGTQETQYF.